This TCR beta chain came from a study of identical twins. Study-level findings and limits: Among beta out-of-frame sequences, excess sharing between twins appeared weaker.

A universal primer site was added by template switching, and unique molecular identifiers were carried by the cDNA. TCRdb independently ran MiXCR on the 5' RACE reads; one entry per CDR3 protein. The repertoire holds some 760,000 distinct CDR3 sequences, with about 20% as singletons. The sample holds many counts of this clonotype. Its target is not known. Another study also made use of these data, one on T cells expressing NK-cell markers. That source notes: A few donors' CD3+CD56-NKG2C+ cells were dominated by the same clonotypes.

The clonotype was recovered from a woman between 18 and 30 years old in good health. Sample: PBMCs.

The CDR3 DNA reads as TGTGCCAGCAGCACATACGATGAGCAGTTCTTC. It translates to CASSTYDEQFF. The chain recombines TRBV13 with TRBJ2-1; D unresolved. V dropped 5 bases and J dropped 8 bases, with 7 bases sitting between them. Germline CDR1 reads PRHDT; CDR2 reads FYEKMQ (reference sequence). This CDR3 has 11 residues.